The next 14 T cell receptor beta chains were all read from a single sample in a study of cytomegalovirus exposure and HLA in healthy donors. The PCR made use of 60 Vbeta and 13 Jbeta primers. Using immunoSEQ multiplex PCR, the repertoire was profiled, and TCRdb retains in-frame clones only, with some absent. The data hold roughly 160,000 clones, with 84% observed a single time. Input material: PBMCs. The source is a boy aged 2 to 10 in good health and CMV-seronegative.

The CDR3 loop reads CASSRRLGETQYF. The DNA of the CDR3 is TGTGCCAGCAGCCGGCGCCTCGGGGAGACCCAGTACTTC. V gene TRBV4-2 combines with J gene TRBJ2-5; D gene unclear. This CDR3 spans 13 amino acids. Germline assignment: CDR1 LGHNA and CDR2 YNFKEQ. Trimming removed 4 bases from V and 5 bases from J, with 11 bases in between.

By share, this clone ranks as medium-sized. The chain employs TRBV6-5 and TRBJ2-3; 11 nucleotides match TRBD2. Germline loops: CDR1 MNHEY, CDR2 SVGAGI. J was trimmed by 1 base and V by 6 bases; bases with no gene match: 3. The CDR3 has 15 amino acids. The CDR3 sequence is CASRRGLAGTDTQYF. The CDR3 DNA is TGTGCCAGCAGACGGGGACTAGCGGGCACAGATACGCAGTATTTT.

CDR3 nucleotides: TGTGCCATCAGTGAGTCGGTCTCAGGGGGCCTGGGTTACAATGAGCAGTTCTTC. Amino acid sequence: CAISESVSGGLGYNEQFF. The V call is TRBV10-3, the J call TRBJ2-1; 8 bases fit TRBD1. The germline CDR1 and CDR2 sequences are ENHRY and SYGVKD. This CDR3 is 18 amino acids long. V trimming: 0 bases; J trimming: 4 bases; junction bases outside the gene matches: 11.

This chain uses TRBV27 with TRBJ2-7, with 9 bases that match TRBD1. Trimming at V came to 5 bases and at J to 2 bases, leaving 10 bases not matched to a gene. The CDR3 is 16 residues long. CDR1 and CDR2 from the germline V gene are MNHEY and SMNVEV (reference sequence). The CDR3 bases are TGTGCCAGCAGTGCAACTCCGGGACAGGGTCCCTACGAGCAGTACTTC. This sequence encodes CASSATPGQGPYEQYF.

This clone occurred a few times. The chain couples TRBV4-1 to TRBJ1-4; no firm D call. Germline V gene sequence: CDR1 MGHRA, CDR2 YSYEKL. V was pared by 1 base and J by 8 bases, with 5 bases between. The CDR3 length is 12 residues. The CDR3 spells CASSQVQEKLFF. The CDR3 nucleotides read TGCGCCAGCAGCCAAGTCCAGGAAAAACTGTTTTTT.

The rearrangement uses TRBV4-1 and TRBJ2-2, with 7 nucleotides matching TRBD2. The CDR3 length is 16 residues. Germline lookup yields CDR1 MGHRA and CDR2 YSYEKL. The J segment lost 1 base and the V segment lost 4 bases, leaving 6 bases of the junction unmatched. The chain's CDR3 is CASSPAGGLNTGELFF. In DNA form, the CDR3 reads TGCGCCAGCAGCCCAGCCGGGGGGTTGAACACCGGGGAGCTGTTTTTT.

This chain joins TRBV2 and TRBJ1-1; no firm D call. This CDR3 spans 13 amino acids. V dropped 8 bases and J dropped 3 bases, with 13 bases sitting between them. Germline CDR1 is SNHLY and CDR2 is FYNNEI. CDR3 protein: CASRSDGDTEAFF. The CDR3 DNA reads as TGTGCCAGCCGTTCGGACGGGGACACTGAAGCTTTCTTT.

The chain's CDR3 is CASLRRGGSSTGELFF. The CDR3 region has the DNA TGTGCCAGCTTACGTAGAGGCGGTTCGAGCACCGGGGAGCTGTTTTTT. The chain links TRBV5-4 to TRBJ2-2; D is ambiguous. The germline V and J ends were trimmed by 7 bases and 4 bases, with 20 bases remaining between them. CDR1 and CDR2 from the germline V gene are SGHNT and YYREEE (reference sequence). This CDR3 contains 16 residues.

The chain carries TRBV6-4 and TRBJ2-3; 8 bases fit TRBD1. The trim removed 0 bases at V and 4 bases at J, leaving 9 bases unmatched. The CDR3 is made up of 17 amino acids. Germline V gene sequence: CDR1 MRHNA, CDR2 SNTAGT. CDR3 loop: CASSDSPGGAGPDTQYF. The CDR3 DNA follows: TGTGCCAGCAGTGACTCGCCAGGGGGCGCGGGGCCAGATACGCAGTATTTT.

The chain carries TRBV29-1 and TRBJ2-5; no clear D. V lost 4 bases, J lost 2 bases, and 5 bases lay in between. Looked up from germline, CDR1 is SQVTM and CDR2 is ANQGSEA. The CDR3 length is 11 residues. The CDR3 here is CSVGQQETQYF. The DNA of the CDR3 is TGCAGCGTTGGTCAGCAAGAGACCCAGTACTTC.

The rearrangement uses TRBV18 and TRBJ2-7, with D possibly matching TRBD1 (5 bases). The ends were cut back, 4 bases at V and 3 bases at J, with 13 bases in the middle. Germline CDR1 KGHSH, CDR2 LQKENI. This CDR3 has 14 amino acids. The DNA of the CDR3 is TGTGCCAGCTCACAAACAGGATCCTTCTACGAGCAGTACTTC. This translates into CASSQTGSFYEQYF.

V usage is TRBV7-3 and J usage is TRBJ2-7, with TRBD1 as a possible D gene (6 bases). This CDR3 contains 13 residues. The V end lost 4 bases, the J end lost 5 bases, and 12 bases lay between the germline ends. Germline values: CDR1 SGHTA, CDR2 FQGTGA. The CDR3 is CASSSEQGNEQYF. The CDR3 DNA sequence: TGTGCCAGCAGCTCAGAACAGGGTAACGAGCAGTACTTC.

The CDR3 is CASSLSRRPGHTSSYEQYF. In DNA, the CDR3 is TGTGCCAGCAGTTTATCGAGGCGACCGGGACACACTTCCTCCTACGAGCAGTACTTC. The chain couples TRBV28 to TRBJ2-7; a weak D match, TRBD1 (6 bases). The ends were cut back, 1 base at V and 0 bases at J, with 22 bases in the middle. CDR1 and CDR2 from the germline V gene are MDHEN and SYDVKM. This CDR3 comprises 19 residues. The whole variable domain, filled in from reference TRBV28 and TRBJ2-7, reads DVKVTQSSRYLVKRTGEKVFLECVQDMDHENMFWYRQDPGLGLRLIYFSYDVKMKEKGDIPEGYSVSREKKERFSLILESASTNQTSMYLCASSLSRRPGHTSSYEQYFGPGTRLTVT.

The CDR3 DNA reads TGCGCCAGCAGCTCACGTGGACAGGCCCCCTACGAGCAGTACTTC. It yields the protein CASSSRGQAPYEQYF. V gene TRBV5-1 combines with J gene TRBJ2-7, with 7 positions matching TRBD1. J gave up 2 bases and V 3 bases, and 8 bases lay outside the gene matches. Germline loops: CDR1 SGHRS, CDR2 YFSETQ. This CDR3 comprises 15 residues.